This T cell receptor beta chain was documented in a study of STAT5B mutations in CD4+ large granular lymphocyte leukemia. Turning to this clone: Its target is not known.

CDR3 length: 15 amino acids. In germline, CDR1 is MNHEY, CDR2 SMNVEV (reference sequence). J lost 3 bases, V lost 6 bases, and 6 bases had no gene match. Points from the study as a whole: Compared with healthy controls (2/35), patient top clones favored TRBV06 (8/27).

TCRdb's copy holds only in-frame clones and misses some; the assay was immunoSEQ multiplex PCR. This sample carries approximately 27,000 clones, approximately 80% of them seen once, and the ten largest clones take 0.25% to 0.4%. Sequenced sample: CD4+ T cells from blood buffy coats. The clonotype originates from a human donor in good health. This rearrangement joins TRBV27 to TRBJ1-4; 8 nucleotides line up with TRBD1. The CDR3 sequence: CASRPRQGPNEKLFF. For the CDR3, the DNA is TGTGCCAGCAGACCGAGACAGGGGCCTAATGAAAAACTGTTTTTT.